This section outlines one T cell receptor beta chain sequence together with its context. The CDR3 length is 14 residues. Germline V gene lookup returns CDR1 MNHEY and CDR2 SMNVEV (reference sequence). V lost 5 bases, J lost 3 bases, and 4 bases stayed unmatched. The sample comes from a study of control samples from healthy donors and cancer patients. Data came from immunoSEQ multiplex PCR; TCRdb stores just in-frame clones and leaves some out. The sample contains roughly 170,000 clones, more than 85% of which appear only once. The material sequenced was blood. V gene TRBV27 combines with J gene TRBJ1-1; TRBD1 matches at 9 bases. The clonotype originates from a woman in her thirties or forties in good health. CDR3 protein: CASSVTGGYTEAFF. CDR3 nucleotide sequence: TGTGCCAGCAGTGTGACAGGGGGGTACACTGAAGCTTTCTTT.